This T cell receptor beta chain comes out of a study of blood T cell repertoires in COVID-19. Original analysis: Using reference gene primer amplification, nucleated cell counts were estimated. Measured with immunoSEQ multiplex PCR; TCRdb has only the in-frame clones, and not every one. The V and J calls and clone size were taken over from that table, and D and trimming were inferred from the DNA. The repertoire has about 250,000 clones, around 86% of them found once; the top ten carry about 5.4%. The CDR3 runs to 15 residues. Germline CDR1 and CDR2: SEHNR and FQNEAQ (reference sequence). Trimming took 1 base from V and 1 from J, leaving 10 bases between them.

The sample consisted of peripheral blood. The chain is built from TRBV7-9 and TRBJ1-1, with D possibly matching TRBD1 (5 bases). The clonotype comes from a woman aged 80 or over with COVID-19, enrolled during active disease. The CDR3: CASSLGGQGNTEAFF. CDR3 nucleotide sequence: TGTGCCAGCAGCTTAGGAGGTCAGGGGAACACTGAAGCTTTCTTT. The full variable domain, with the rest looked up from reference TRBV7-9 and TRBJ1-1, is DTGVSQNPRHKITKRGQNVTFRCDPISEHNRLYWYRQTLGQGPEFLTYFQNEAQLEKSRLLSDRFSAERPKGSFSTLEIQRTEQGDSAMYLCASSLGGQGNTEAFFGQGTRLTVV.